Reported below is one T cell receptor (beta chain). Participants' own reports of clinical history determined their cohort assignment. Recovered participants had two consecutive negative NP/OP PCR tests, healthcare professional clearance, or symptom resolution. There are 13 residues in the CDR3. V dropped 3 bases and J dropped 6 bases, with 12 bases sitting between them. The sample belongs to a study of blood T cell repertoires in COVID-19. Sequencing was performed with immunoSEQ multiplex PCR; in TCRdb, only in-frame clones are kept and a portion is missing. The sample consists of fewer than 400,000 clones, 85% to 90% of them appearing once.

The chain joins TRBV12-3 or TRBV12-4 to TRBJ2-7; D not certain. The receptor was isolated from a woman between 25 and 40 years old who had recovered from COVID-19. Sequencing was carried out using PBMCs or T cells enriched from blood (not recorded which). The CDR3 coding sequence is TGTGCCAGCAGTTTTAGAGGAATTTCCGAGCAGTACTTC. This codes for CASSFRGISEQYF.